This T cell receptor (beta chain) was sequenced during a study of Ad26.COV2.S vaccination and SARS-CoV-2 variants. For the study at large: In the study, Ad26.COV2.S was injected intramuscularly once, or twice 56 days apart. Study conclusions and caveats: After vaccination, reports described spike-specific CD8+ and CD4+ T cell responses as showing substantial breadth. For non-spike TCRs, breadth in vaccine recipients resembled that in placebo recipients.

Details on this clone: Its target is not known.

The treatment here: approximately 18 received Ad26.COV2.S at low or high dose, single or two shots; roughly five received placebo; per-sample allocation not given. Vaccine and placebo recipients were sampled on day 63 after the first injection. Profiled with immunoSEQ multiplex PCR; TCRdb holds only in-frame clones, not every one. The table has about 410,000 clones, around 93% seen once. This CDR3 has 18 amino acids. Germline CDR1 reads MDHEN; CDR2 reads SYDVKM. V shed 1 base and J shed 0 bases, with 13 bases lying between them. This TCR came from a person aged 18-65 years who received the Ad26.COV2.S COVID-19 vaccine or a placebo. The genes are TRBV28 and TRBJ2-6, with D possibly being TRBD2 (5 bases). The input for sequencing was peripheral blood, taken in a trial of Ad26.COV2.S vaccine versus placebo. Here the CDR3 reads CASSLSGLRPSGANVLTF. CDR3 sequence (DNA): TGTGCCAGCAGTTTATCGGGGTTAAGACCCTCTGGGGCCAACGTCCTGACTTTC.